The 20 T cell receptor beta chains listed next were all sequenced from one sample in a study of cytomegalovirus exposure and HLA in healthy donors. Primers included in the PCR were 60 Vbeta and 13 Jbeta primers. Profiled with immunoSEQ multiplex PCR; TCRdb holds only in-frame clones, not every one. The table lists some 150,000 clones, 79% of them singletons. Source material: PBMCs. The receptors originated from a man in his fifties or sixties in good health and CMV-seropositive.

The rearrangement joins TRBV7-2 to TRBJ2-6; possible D gene TRBD2, 6 bases. CDR1 SGHTA and CDR2 FQGNSA come from the germline V gene. V dropped 8 bases and J dropped 0 bases, with 14 bases sitting between them. The CDR3 length is 16 residues. The CDR3 bases are TGTGCCAGCTCCAGCGGGCTGAGCTCTGGGGCCAACGTCCTGACTTTC. Its protein product is CASSSGLSSGANVLTF.

The chain has TRBV2 and TRBJ1-1, with unresolved D. Trimming took 7 bases from V and 0 from J, leaving 9 bases between them. Looked up from germline, CDR1 is SNHLY and CDR2 is FYNNEI. The CDR3 sequence is 13 residues long. CDR3 coding DNA: TGTGCCAGCAAGGTCGGGGTGAACACTGAAGCTTTCTTT. It translates to CASKVGVNTEAFF.

This chain joins TRBV6-1 and TRBJ2-3; possible D gene TRBD2, 5 bases. Germline V CDR1 and CDR2: MNHNS, SASEGT. The CDR3 covers 14 residues. Deletions cut 5 bases from V and 0 bases from J, with 9 bases between. In DNA, the CDR3 is TGTGCCAGCAGTAGGGAGACTAGCACAGATACGCAGTATTTT. As protein: CASSRETSTDTQYF.

CDR3 in DNA: TGTGCCAGCAGGGGGCATGCTAGCGGCTACACCGGGGAGCTGTTTTTT. As protein: CASRGHASGYTGELFF. The rearrangement links TRBV28 to TRBJ2-2, with 7 bases matching TRBD2. The CDR3 is 16 amino acids. The J segment lost 3 bases and the V segment lost 6 bases, leaving 10 bases of the junction unmatched. Germline CDR1 and CDR2: MDHEN and SYDVKM.

This chain connects TRBV6-5 to TRBJ2-7, with 11 positions matching TRBD1. Germline V gives CDR1 MNHEY, CDR2 SVGAGI. The CDR3 sequence is 14 residues long. The ends lost 2 bases at V and 7 bases at J; junction bases unmatched: 4. CDR3 nucleotide sequence: TGTGCCAGCAGTTACGGACAGGGGGCTAGAGAGCAGTACTTC. It yields the protein CASSYGQGAREQYF.

This chain links TRBV4-2 with TRBJ2-3; TRBD2 aligns across 10 bases. CDR3 length: 18 residues. With V trimmed by 1 base and J by 0 bases, 7 bases remained unmatched. Germline V gives CDR1 LGHNA, CDR2 YNFKEQ. CDR3 DNA sequence: TGTGCCAGCAGCCAAGGAGCGGGAGGGCTAATAAGCACAGATACGCAGTATTTT. Protein: CASSQGAGGLISTDTQYF.

This clone has a single count. The CDR3 sequence: CAWDEGQLNTEAFF. CDR3 bases: TGTGCCTGGGATGAGGGACAGCTAAACACTGAAGCTTTCTTT. This chain joins TRBV30 and TRBJ1-1; 7 nucleotides line up with TRBD1. Looked up from germline, CDR1 is GTSNPN and CDR2 is SVGIG (reference sequence). The CDR3 runs 14 residues. The junction had 8 bases not matched to a gene; V was cut back by 5 bases and J by 2 bases.

V is TRBV19 and J is TRBJ2-7, with 12 bases fitting TRBD2. The length of the CDR3 is 16 residues. Trimming at V came to 6 bases and at J to 7 bases, leaving 13 bases not matched to a gene. The germline V gene has CDR1 LNHDA and CDR2 SQIVND (reference sequence). CDR3 residues: CASSPPRLAGGREQYF. In DNA, the CDR3 is TGTGCCAGTAGCCCCCCCCGCCTAGCGGGAGGGCGAGAGCAGTACTTC.

The rearrangement links TRBV4-1 to TRBJ1-5; 8 bases line up with TRBD1. This CDR3 comprises 18 residues. From germline, CDR1 is MGHRA and CDR2 YSYEKL. V gave up 1 base and J gave up 4 bases; unmatched junction bases: 12. This CDR3 is CASSQANRGFPINQPQHF. CDR3 DNA sequence: TGCGCCAGCAGCCAAGCTAACAGGGGGTTCCCGATTAATCAGCCCCAGCATTTT.

The genes are TRBV30 and TRBJ1-5; weak D call: TRBD1 (5 bases). Germline lookup yields CDR1 GTSNPN and CDR2 SVGIG (reference sequence). V gave up 3 bases and J gave up 3 bases, with 9 bases separating them. The CDR3 length is 13 residues. The CDR3 reads CAWSRADNQPQHF. The CDR3 coding sequence is TGTGCCTGGAGCAGGGCGGACAATCAGCCCCAGCATTTT. Drawing the rest from reference TRBV30 and TRBJ1-5, the complete variable domain is SQTIHQWPATLVQPVGSPLSLECTVEGTSNPNLYWYRQAAGRGLQLLFYSVGIGQISSEVPQNLSASRPQDRQFILSSKKLLLSDSGFYLCAWSRADNQPQHFGDGTRLSIL.

V gene TRBV10-1 combines with J gene TRBJ2-7; maybe TRBD2 (6 bases). V lost 10 bases and J lost 2, with 18 bases in between. Germline V gene sequence: CDR1 WNHNN, CDR2 SYGVQD (reference sequence). CDR3 size: 14 residues. CDR3 in amino acids: CATSGLRRPYEQYF. Written as DNA, the CDR3 is TGCGCCACCAGCGGACTACGCCGTCCCTACGAGCAGTACTTC.

The chain carries TRBV11-2 and TRBJ2-7; 9 nucleotides match TRBD1. Losses at the gene ends were 5 bases for V and 3 bases for J; bases not matched to a gene: 8. The CDR3 totals 15 residues. Germline V gene sequence: CDR1 SGHAT, CDR2 FQNNGV. In nucleotides, the CDR3 is TGTGCCAGCAGCCCGCCGGGACAGGGAAACTACGAGCAGTACTTC. Its protein product is CASSPPGQGNYEQYF.

The J gene is TRBJ1-2, the V gene TRBV6-1; the D is unclear. Trimming stripped 3 bases from V and 4 bases from J, with 9 bases between. Germline V gene sequence: CDR1 MNHNS, CDR2 SASEGT. This CDR3 has 13 amino acids. In nucleotides, the CDR3 is TGTGCCAGCAGTGAGATCGGAGGCTATGGCTACACCTTC. It codes for CASSEIGGYGYTF.

A word on this clone: Other DNA sequences in this specimen translate into the identical CDR3. CDR3 coding DNA: TGTGCCAGCAGTTACTCGGGACAGGGAAACAATGAGCAGTTCTTC. This translates into CASSYSGQGNNEQFF. The chain couples TRBV6-5 to TRBJ2-1; TRBD1 agrees at 9 bases. The CDR3 is 15 residues long. CDR1 and CDR2 from the germline V gene are MNHEY and SVGAGI. V was pared by 0 bases and J by 5 bases, with 2 bases of the junction left unmatched.

V usage is TRBV7-6 and J usage is TRBJ2-7; 10 bases match TRBD2. The germline CDR1 and CDR2 sequences are SGHVS and FNYEAQ. CDR3 length: 17 amino acids. The V and J ends lost 2 bases and 0 bases, in that order; junction bases with no gene match: 7. As DNA, the CDR3 is TGTGCCAGCAGCTTATATAGCGGGAGGCTTATCTCCTACGAGCAGTACTTC. Translating gives CASSLYSGRLISYEQYF.

V gene TRBV7-2 combines with J gene TRBJ2-7; 9 bases are shared with TRBD2. The V segment lost 0 bases and the J segment 3 bases; nucleotides outside the gene matches: 3. CDR1 SGHTA and CDR2 FQGNSA come from the germline V gene. This CDR3 is 15 amino acids long. Here the CDR3 DNA reads TGTGCCAGCAGCTTAGCGATAGCGGGAGACTACGAGCAGTACTTC. Residues: CASSLAIAGDYEQYF.

A word on this clone: One end of the junction does not line up with germline, which may come from a read error. The rearrangement uses TRBV2 and TRBJ2-7, with D tentatively TRBD1 (6 bases). This CDR3 is built from 13 residues. Germline values: CDR1 SNHLY, CDR2 FYNNEI. The CDR3 region is CASSGTASYEQYF. CDR3 DNA: TGTGCCAGCAGTGGGACAGCATCCTACGAACAGTACTTC.

The J gene is TRBJ2-5, the V gene TRBV18; D gene unclear. Germline-derived CDR1 and CDR2 are KGHSH and LQKENI. V gave up 0 bases and J gave up 5 bases, with 7 bases separating them. The CDR3 length is 13 residues. The CDR3 is CASSPPGPETQYF. In nucleotides, the CDR3 is TGTGCCAGCTCACCACCGGGCCCGGAGACCCAGTACTTC.

This clone has a handful of counts. This chain uses TRBV7-9 with TRBJ1-2; 10 bases fit TRBD1. The germline gives CDR1 SEHNR, CDR2 FQNEAQ (reference sequence). V lost 4 bases, J lost 8 bases, and 4 bases stayed unmatched. This CDR3 is 13 amino acids long. CDR3: CASSSMTGGGYTF. The DNA of the CDR3 is TGTGCCAGCAGCTCGATGACAGGGGGCGGCTACACCTTC.

In this sample, this clone turned up a few times. The chain recombines TRBV7-9 with TRBJ1-1; D unresolved. V lost 1 base and J lost 1, with 7 bases in between. CDR3 length equals 14 residues. Per germline, CDR1 SEHNR and CDR2 FQNEAQ (reference sequence). CDR3 nucleotide sequence: TGTGCCAGCAGCTTAGTTTCAGAGAACACTGAAGCTTTCTTT. Translation: CASSLVSENTEAFF.